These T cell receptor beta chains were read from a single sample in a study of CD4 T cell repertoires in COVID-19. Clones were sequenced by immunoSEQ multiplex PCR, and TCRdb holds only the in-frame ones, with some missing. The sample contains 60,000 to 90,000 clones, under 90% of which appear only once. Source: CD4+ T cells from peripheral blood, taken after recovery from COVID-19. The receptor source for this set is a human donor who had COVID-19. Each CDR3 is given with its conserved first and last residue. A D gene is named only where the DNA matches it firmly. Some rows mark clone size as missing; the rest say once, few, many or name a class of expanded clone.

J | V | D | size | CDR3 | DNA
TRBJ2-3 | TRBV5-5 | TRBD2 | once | CASSGLAGGLTDTQYF | TGTGCCAGCAGCGGTCTAGCGGGGGGTCTTACAGATACGCAGTATTTT
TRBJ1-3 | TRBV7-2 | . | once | CASSQGPLNTIYF | TGTGCCAGCAGCCAGGGACCGTTAAACACCATATATTTT
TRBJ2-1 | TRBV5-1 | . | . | CASNRVGSSSYNEQFF | TGCGCCAGCAATAGGGTAGGTTCGAGCTCCTACAATGAGCAGTTCTTC
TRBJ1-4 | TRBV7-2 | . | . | CASSLELPGGGANEKLFF | TGTGCCAGCAGCTTAGAGCTCCCCGGGGGAGGGGCTAATGAAAAACTGTTTTTT
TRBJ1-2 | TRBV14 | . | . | CASSRAANYGYTF | TGTGCCAGCAGCCGAGCAGCTAACTATGGCTACACCTTC
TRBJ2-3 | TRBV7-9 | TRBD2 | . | CASSLARGLVSSDTQYF | TGTGCCAGCAGCTTAGCGAGGGGACTAGTTTCGTCAGATACGCAGTATTTT
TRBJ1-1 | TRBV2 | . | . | CASWGGMSTRTEAFF | TGTGCCAGCTGGGGGGGTATGAGTACTCGCACTGAAGCTTTCTTT
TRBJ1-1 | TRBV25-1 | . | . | CASSPPGGLYEAFF | TGTGCCAGCAGTCCTCCGGGTGGCCTTTACGAAGCTTTCTTT
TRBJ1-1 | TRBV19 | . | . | CASSTSGTGTEAFF | TGTGCCAGTAGTACCTCCGGGACGGGCACTGAAGCTTTCTTT
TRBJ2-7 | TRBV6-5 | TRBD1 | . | CASRGQGPPLEQYF | TGTGCCAGCAGAGGACAGGGCCCCCCTCTCGAGCAGTACTTC
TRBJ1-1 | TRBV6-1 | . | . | CASSENRGPEAFF | TGTGCCAGCAGTGAAAATAGGGGCCCTGAAGCTTTCTTT
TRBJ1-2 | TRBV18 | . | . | CASSPLDSFYGYTF | TGTGCCAGCTCACCACTGGACAGCTTTTATGGCTACACCTTC
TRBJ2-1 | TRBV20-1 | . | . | CSARVYNEQFF | TGCAGTGCTAGGGTCTACAATGAGCAGTTCTTC
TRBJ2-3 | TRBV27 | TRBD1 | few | CATRPSGTGAEDTQYF | TGTGCCACAAGGCCCTCCGGGACAGGGGCGGAAGATACGCAGTATTTT
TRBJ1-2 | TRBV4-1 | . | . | CASSQYASTNYGYTF | TGCGCCAGCAGCCAATATGCCAGCACTAACTATGGCTACACCTTC
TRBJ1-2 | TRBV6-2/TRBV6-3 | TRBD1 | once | CASSDRDYGYTF | TGTGCCAGCAGTGACAGGGACTATGGCTACACCTTC
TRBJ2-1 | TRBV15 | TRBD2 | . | CATSRDLAGDNEQFF | TGTGCCACCAGCAGAGATCTGGCGGGGGACAATGAGCAGTTCTTC
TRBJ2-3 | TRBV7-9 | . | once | CASSLRGGTDTQYF | TGTGCCAGCAGCTTAAGAGGGGGGACAGATACGCAGTATTTT
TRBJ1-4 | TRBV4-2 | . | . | CASSQDSTGRDEKLFF | TGTGCCAGCAGCCAGGACTCCACAGGGAGAGACGAAAAACTGTTTTTT
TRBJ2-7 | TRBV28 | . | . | CASSLSGAGSYEQYF | TGTGCCAGCAGTTTATCAGGGGCGGGGTCCTACGAGCAGTACTTC
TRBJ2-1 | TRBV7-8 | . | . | CASSLTRNNEQFF | TGTGCCAGCAGCCTCACCAGAAACAATGAGCAGTTCTTC
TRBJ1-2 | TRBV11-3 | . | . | CASSLGRDTGDGYTF | TGTGCCAGCAGCTTAGGTCGGGACACTGGAGATGGCTACACCTTC
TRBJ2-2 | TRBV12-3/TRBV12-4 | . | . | CASSRKSGELFF | TGTGCCAGCAGTCGAAAGAGCGGGGAGCTGTTTTTT
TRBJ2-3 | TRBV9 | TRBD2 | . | CASSWGTSGSTDTQYF | TGTGCCAGCAGCTGGGGGACTAGCGGAAGCACAGATACGCAGTATTTT
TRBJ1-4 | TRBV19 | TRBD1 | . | CASSSGDRLNEKLFF | TGTGCCAGTAGTAGCGGGGACAGACTTAATGAAAAACTGTTTTTT
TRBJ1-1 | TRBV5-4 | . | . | CASSPGDYPRAFF | TGTGCCAGCAGCCCGGGGGACTACCCACGAGCTTTCTTT
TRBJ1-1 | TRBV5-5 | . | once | CASSPPVENTEAFF | TGTGCCAGCAGCCCACCGGTTGAGAACACTGAAGCTTTCTTT
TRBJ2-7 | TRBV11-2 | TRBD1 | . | CASSFMGTGGYEQYF | TGTGCCAGCAGCTTCATGGGGACAGGGGGCTACGAGCAGTACTTC
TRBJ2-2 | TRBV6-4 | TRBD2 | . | CASSELANHPGELFF | TGTGCCAGCAGTGAACTAGCGAACCACCCCGGGGAGCTGTTTTTT
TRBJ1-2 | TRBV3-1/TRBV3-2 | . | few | CASSQQGGTAANYGYTF | TGTGCCAGCAGCCAACAAGGGGGAACAGCCGCTAACTATGGCTACACCTTC
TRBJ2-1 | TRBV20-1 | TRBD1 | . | CSASGTANEQFF | TGCAGTGCTAGTGGGACAGCCAATGAGCAGTTCTTC
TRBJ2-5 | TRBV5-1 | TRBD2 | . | CASSFSGVRETQYF | TGCGCCAGCAGCTTTAGCGGGGTGAGAGAGACCCAGTACTTC
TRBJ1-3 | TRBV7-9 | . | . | CASSYNRVSGNTIYF | TGTGCCAGCAGCTATAACAGGGTTTCTGGAAACACCATATATTTT
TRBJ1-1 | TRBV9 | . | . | CASSVGGTEAFF | TGTGCCAGCAGCGTAGGGGGCACTGAAGCTTTCTTT
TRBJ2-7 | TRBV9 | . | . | CASSVDPYYEQYF | TGTGCCAGCAGCGTAGACCCTTACTACGAGCAGTACTTC
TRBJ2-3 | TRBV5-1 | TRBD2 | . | CASSRAGSRDTQYF | TGCGCCAGCAGCAGAGCGGGGAGTCGAGATACGCAGTATTTT
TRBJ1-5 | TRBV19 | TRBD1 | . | CASRGQINQPQHF | TGTGCCAGTAGGGGACAGATAAATCAGCCCCAGCATTTT
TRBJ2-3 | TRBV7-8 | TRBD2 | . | CASSWGLALSTDTQYF | TGTGCCAGCAGCTGGGGACTAGCGCTAAGCACAGATACGCAGTATTTT
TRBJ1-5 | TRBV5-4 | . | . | CASSEGGSGNQPQHF | TGTGCCAGCAGCGAGGGGGGATCGGGCAATCAGCCCCAGCATTTT
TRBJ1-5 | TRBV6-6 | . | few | CASSSNQPQHF | TGTGCCAGCAGTTCCAATCAGCCCCAGCATTTT
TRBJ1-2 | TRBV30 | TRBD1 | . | CAWSVGQSYYGYTF | TGTGCCTGGAGTGTGGGACAGAGCTACTATGGCTACACCTTC
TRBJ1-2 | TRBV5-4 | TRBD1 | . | CASKDRTTSDYGYTF | TGTGCCAGCAAGGACAGGACCACATCCGACTATGGCTACACCTTC
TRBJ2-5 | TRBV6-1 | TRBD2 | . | CASSDAGGVYQETQYF | TGTGCCAGCAGTGATGCCGGGGGGGTATACCAAGAGACCCAGTACTTC
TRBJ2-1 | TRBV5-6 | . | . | CASSSRERRLF | TGTGCCAGCAGCTCCAGGGAACGCCGCCTCTTC
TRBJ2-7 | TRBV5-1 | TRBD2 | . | CASSFYSGLSESYEQYF | TGCGCCAGCAGCTTCTACTCGGGACTATCCGAATCCTACGAGCAGTACTTC
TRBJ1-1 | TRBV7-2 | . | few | CASSGPPSGAEAFF | TGTGCCAGCAGCGGACCCCCCAGTGGGGCTGAAGCTTTCTTT
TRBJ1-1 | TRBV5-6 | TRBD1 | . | CASSQGAGNTEAFF | TGTGCCAGCAGCCAGGGGGCAGGGAACACTGAAGCTTTCTTT
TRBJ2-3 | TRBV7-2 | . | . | CASSLMFSTDTQYF | TGTGCCAGCAGCTTAATGTTTAGCACAGATACGCAGTATTTT
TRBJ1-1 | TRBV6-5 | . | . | CASSPLGSRTEAFF | TGTGCCAGCAGTCCCCTCGGGTCGAGAACTGAAGCTTTCTTT
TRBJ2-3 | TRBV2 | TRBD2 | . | CASWGRAGVDRTDTQYF | TGTGCCAGCTGGGGGAGAGCGGGAGTCGACCGCACAGATACGCAGTATTTT
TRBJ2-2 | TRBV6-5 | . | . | CASSSALVPGELFF | TGTGCCAGCAGTTCAGCATTAGTACCCGGGGAGCTGTTTTTT
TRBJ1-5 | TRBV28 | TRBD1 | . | CASRRDRDQPQHF | TGTGCCAGCAGGCGGGACAGGGATCAGCCCCAGCATTTT
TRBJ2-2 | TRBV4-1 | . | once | CASSQERSRGNTGELFF | TGCGCCAGCAGCCAAGAAAGATCCAGGGGAAACACCGGGGAGCTGTTTTTT
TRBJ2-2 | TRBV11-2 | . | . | CASRHLRSGELFF | TGTGCCAGCAGGCACCTTAGGTCCGGGGAGCTGTTTTTT
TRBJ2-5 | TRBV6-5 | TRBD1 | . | CASSYWTGSMKTQYF | TGTGCCAGCAGTTACTGGACAGGGTCGATGAAGACCCAGTACTTC